Shown below are 6 T cell receptor beta chains from a single sample sequenced in a study of identical twins. TCRdb recomputed calls from the 5' RACE reads with MiXCR, one row per CDR3 protein. The sample shows about 210,000 distinct CDR3 sequences, approximately 9% of them seen only once. The source material was memory (CD45RO+) T cells sorted from blood. These receptors all come from a woman aged 18-29 years in good health.

This clonotype turned up a few times. V gene TRBV7-6 combines with J gene TRBJ1-4; a possible D gene is TRBD1 (5 bases). Trimming took off 5 bases at V and 3 bases at J, with 13 bases between the two ends. This CDR3 has 15 amino acids. Per the germline V gene, CDR1 is SGHVS and CDR2 is FNYEAQ. CDR3 DNA: TGTGCCAGCAGCCCCAGGGTTTCGGCTAATGAAAAACTGTTTTTT. The encoded protein is CASSPRVSANEKLFF.

The rearrangement links TRBV15 to TRBJ1-1; 8 bases match TRBD1. V gave up 3 bases and J gave up 5 bases; unmatched junction bases: 8. This CDR3 is built from 15 residues. Germline CDR1 and CDR2: LNHNV and YYDKDF (reference sequence). In nucleotides, the CDR3 is TGTGCCACCAGCAGTCTAGGGACAGGAAAAACTGAAGCTTTCTTT. Translation: CATSSLGTGKTEAFF.

This rearrangement joins TRBV6-2 or TRBV6-3 to TRBJ2-2; D not resolved. Between the trimmed V and J ends, which lost 5 bases and 0 bases, there was a span of 4 bases. Per germline, CDR1 MNHEY and CDR2 SVGEGT. The CDR3 loop spans 13 amino acids. CDR3 DNA: TGTGCCAGCAGTCGTACGAACACCGGGGAGCTGTTTTTT. It encodes CASSRTNTGELFF.

J is TRBJ1-2 and V is TRBV6-1, with no clear D. CDR1 is MNHNS and CDR2 is SASEGT in the germline V gene. V lost 6 bases and J lost 6, with 20 bases in between. This CDR3 contains 15 residues. The CDR3 DNA reads as TGTGCCAGCAGCAGAACGGGATCCTCCCTCAATGGCTACACCTTC. Translation: CASSRTGSSLNGYTF.

This rearrangement joins TRBV20-1 to TRBJ1-6; 11 positions agree with TRBD1. The CDR3 extends over 14 amino acids. CDR1 DFQATT and CDR2 SNEGSKA come from the germline V gene (reference sequence). The ends lost 6 bases at V and 9 bases at J; junction bases unmatched: 7. The chain's CDR3 is CSADRGHSGSPLHF. The CDR3 DNA sequence: TGCAGTGCGGACAGGGGGCATTCCGGTTCACCCCTCCACTTT.

This clonotype was picked up many times. The V call is TRBV20-1, the J call TRBJ2-7; possibly TRBD2 for D (6 bases). Germline CDR1 and CDR2: DFQATT and SNEGSKA (reference sequence). Trimming took 2 bases from V and 8 from J, leaving 19 bases between them. CDR3 length: 14 amino acids. In nucleotides, the CDR3 is TGCAGTGCTAGAAAGGGAGGAGGGAGCGACAAGCAGTACTTC. Protein sequence: CSARKGGGSDKQYF.